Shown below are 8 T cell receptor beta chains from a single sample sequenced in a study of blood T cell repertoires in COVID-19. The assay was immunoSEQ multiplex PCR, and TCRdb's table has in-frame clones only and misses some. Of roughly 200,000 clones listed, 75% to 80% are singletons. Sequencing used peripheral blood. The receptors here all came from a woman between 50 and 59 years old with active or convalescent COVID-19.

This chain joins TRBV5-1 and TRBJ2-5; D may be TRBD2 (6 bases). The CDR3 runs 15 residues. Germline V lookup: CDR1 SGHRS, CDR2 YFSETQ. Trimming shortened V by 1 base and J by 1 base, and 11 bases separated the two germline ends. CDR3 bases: TGCGCCAGCAGCTTGCTGGGACTGTCCCAAGAGACCCAGTACTTC. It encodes CASSLLGLSQETQYF.

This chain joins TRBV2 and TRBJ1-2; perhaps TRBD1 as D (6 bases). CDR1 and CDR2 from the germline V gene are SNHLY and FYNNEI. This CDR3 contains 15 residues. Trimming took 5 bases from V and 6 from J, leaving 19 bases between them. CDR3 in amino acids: CASSSIGQISDGYTF. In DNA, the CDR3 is TGTGCCAGCAGTTCTATCGGACAGATATCAGATGGCTACACCTTC.

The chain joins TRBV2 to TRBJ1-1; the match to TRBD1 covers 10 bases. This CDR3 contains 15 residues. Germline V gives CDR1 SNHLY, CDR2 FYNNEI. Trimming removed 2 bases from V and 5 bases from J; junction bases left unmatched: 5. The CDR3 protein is CASSERQGASTEAFF. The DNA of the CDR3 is TGTGCCAGCAGTGAACGACAGGGGGCGAGTACTGAAGCTTTCTTT.

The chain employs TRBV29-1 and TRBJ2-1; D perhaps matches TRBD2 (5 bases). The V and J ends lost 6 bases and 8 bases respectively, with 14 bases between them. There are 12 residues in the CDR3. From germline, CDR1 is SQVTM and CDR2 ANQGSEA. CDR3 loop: CSVRALVDEQFF. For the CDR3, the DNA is TGCAGCGTGAGGGCGCTAGTTGATGAGCAGTTCTTC.

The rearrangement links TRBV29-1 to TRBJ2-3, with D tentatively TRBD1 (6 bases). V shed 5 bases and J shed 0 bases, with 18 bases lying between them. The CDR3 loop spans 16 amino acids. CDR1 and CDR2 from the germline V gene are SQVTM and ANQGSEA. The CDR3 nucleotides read TGCAGCGTTCTGGGGGCTGACGGATCTAGCACAGATACGCAGTATTTT. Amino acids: CSVLGADGSSTDTQYF.

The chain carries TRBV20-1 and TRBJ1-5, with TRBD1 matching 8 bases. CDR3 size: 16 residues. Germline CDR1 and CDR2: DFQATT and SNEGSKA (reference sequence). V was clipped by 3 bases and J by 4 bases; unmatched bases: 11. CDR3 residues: CSASGQGALINQPQHF. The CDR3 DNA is TGCAGTGCTAGTGGGCAGGGGGCTCTAATAAATCAGCCCCAGCATTTT.

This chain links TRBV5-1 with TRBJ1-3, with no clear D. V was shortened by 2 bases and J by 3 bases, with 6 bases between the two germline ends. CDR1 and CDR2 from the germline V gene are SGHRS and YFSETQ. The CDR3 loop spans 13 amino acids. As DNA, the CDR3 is TGCGCCAGCAGCTTTGCGGGTGGAAACACCATATATTTT. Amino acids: CASSFAGGNTIYF.

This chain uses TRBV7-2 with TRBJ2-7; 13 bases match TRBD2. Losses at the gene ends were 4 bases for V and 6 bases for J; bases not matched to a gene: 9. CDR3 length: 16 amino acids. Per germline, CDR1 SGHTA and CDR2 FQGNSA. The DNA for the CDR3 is TGTGCCAGCAGCTCGGGACTAGCGGGGAGAAAATCCGAGCAGTACTTC. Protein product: CASSSGLAGRKSEQYF.